This T cell receptor (beta chain) was recorded in a study of a mutant IDH1 vaccine in newly diagnosed glioma. Whole-study context: Patients got radiotherapy, temozolomide, or both beforehand, and most got both. Findings of the study overall: Evidence of vaccine-induced immune responses was documented in less than 95% of patients. Seemingly, pseudoprogression had no relation to changes in the top peripheral T cell clonotypes.

TCRdb keeps only in-frame clones here, not all; method: immunoSEQ multiplex PCR. The table lists under 40,000 clones, more than 70% of them singletons, with over 2% in the top ten. As regards this clone: The antigen remains undetermined.

Time point defined: week 47, end of study. A single vaccine dose contained 300 ug of mutant IDH1 20-mer peptide, and topical imiquimod was used with it. The sample in question was PBMCs, obtained from a glioma patient whose treatment included an IDH1 peptide vaccine. The receptor's source is a man aged 40-55 years with glioma.

Here the CDR3 reads CASSKTGCYSNQPQHF. CDR3 in DNA: TGTGCCAGCAGCAAGACAGGGTGTTATAGCAATCAGCCCCAGCATTTT. The V gene is TRBV11-3, the J gene TRBJ1-5, with 7 bases identical to TRBD1. The CDR3 sequence is 16 residues long. With V trimmed by 5 bases and J by 0 bases, 7 bases remained unmatched. CDR1 and CDR2 from the germline V gene are SGHNT and YENEEA.